Listed below are T cell receptor beta chains from one sample, sequenced in a study of radiation and T cells in renal cell carcinoma. This table comes from immunoSEQ multiplex PCR, and its TCRdb copy is limited to in-frame clones, with some not included. Here the sample spans roughly 100,000 clones, about 86% being singletons. The sequencing here drew on blood, taken from a patient whose treatment included radiotherapy and nephrectomy. Every receptor here comes from a man aged 50 or older with renal cell carcinoma. The CDR3 runs from the conserved cysteine through the conserved F or W. The order of the fields is clone size, V gene, J gene, D gene, CDR3 length, CDR3 protein, CDR3 DNA. A D gene is named only where the DNA matches it firmly. Not all rows give a size; the values are once, few, many and, for expanded clones, a class.

clone_size: once; v_call: TRBV2; j_call: TRBJ2-7; d_call: -; cdr3_length: 15; cdr3_aa: CASSGRTDSSYEQYF; cdr3_nt: TGTGCCAGCAGTGGCCGGACCGATAGCTCCTACGAGCAGTACTTC
clone_size: once; v_call: TRBV5-4; j_call: TRBJ1-4; d_call: -; cdr3_length: 15; cdr3_aa: CASSLDSGAGEKLFF; cdr3_nt: TGTGCCAGCAGCTTGGATAGCGGGGCTGGAGAAAAACTGTTTTTT
clone_size: once; v_call: TRBV28; j_call: TRBJ2-7; d_call: -; cdr3_length: 11; cdr3_aa: CASSLNYEQYF; cdr3_nt: TGTGCCAGCAGTTTAAATTACGAGCAGTACTTC
clone_size: -; v_call: TRBV4-1; j_call: TRBJ2-2; d_call: -; cdr3_length: 14; cdr3_aa: CASSQREGTGELFF; cdr3_nt: TGCGCCAGCAGCCAGAGGGAAGGCACCGGGGAGCTGTTTTTT
clone_size: -; v_call: TRBV5-1; j_call: TRBJ1-1; d_call: -; cdr3_length: 13; cdr3_aa: CASSLEAGAQAFF; cdr3_nt: TGCGCCAGCAGCTTGGAGGCAGGGGCCCAAGCTTTCTTT
clone_size: -; v_call: TRBV5-1; j_call: TRBJ2-3; d_call: TRBD2; cdr3_length: 18; cdr3_aa: CASSSVAGGARQADTQYF; cdr3_nt: TGCGCCAGCAGCTCTGTAGCGGGAGGGGCACGACAGGCTGATACGCAGTATTTT
clone_size: -; v_call: TRBV4-1; j_call: TRBJ2-1; d_call: -; cdr3_length: 19; cdr3_aa: CASSQLPPGSSSSYNEQFF; cdr3_nt: TGCGCCAGCAGCCAATTACCTCCGGGATCAAGTTCCTCCTACAATGAGCAGTTCTTC
clone_size: -; v_call: TRBV7-2; j_call: TRBJ2-1; d_call: TRBD2; cdr3_length: 14; cdr3_aa: CASSPSGFYNEQFF; cdr3_nt: TGTGCCAGCAGCCCTAGCGGCTTCTACAATGAGCAGTTCTTC
clone_size: -; v_call: TRBV7-9; j_call: TRBJ2-1; d_call: TRBD2; cdr3_length: 17; cdr3_aa: CASSSFFTSGVNNEQFF; cdr3_nt: TGTGCCAGCAGCTCCTTCTTTACTAGCGGGGTCAACAATGAGCAGTTCTTC
clone_size: -; v_call: TRBV30; j_call: TRBJ1-6; d_call: -; cdr3_length: 14; cdr3_aa: CAWSVWGGNSPLHF; cdr3_nt: TGTGCCTGGAGTGTCTGGGGAGGGAATTCACCCCTCCACTTT
clone_size: -; v_call: TRBV7-9; j_call: TRBJ2-7; d_call: -; cdr3_length: 13; cdr3_aa: CASSRPTSYEQYF; cdr3_nt: TGTGCCAGCAGCAGGCCGACCTCCTACGAGCAGTACTTC
clone_size: -; v_call: TRBV20-1; j_call: TRBJ1-1; d_call: -; cdr3_length: 11; cdr3_aa: CSASAGTEAFF; cdr3_nt: TGCAGTGCTAGTGCGGGGACTGAAGCTTTCTTT
clone_size: -; v_call: TRBV18; j_call: TRBJ1-5; d_call: -; cdr3_length: 16; cdr3_aa: CASSPPGGGSTQPQHF; cdr3_nt: TGTGCCAGCTCACCACCGGGTGGGGGATCAACTCAGCCCCAGCATTTT
clone_size: -; v_call: TRBV6-5; j_call: TRBJ2-5; d_call: TRBD1; cdr3_length: 13; cdr3_aa: CASRATGRETQYF; cdr3_nt: TGTGCCAGCAGAGCGACAGGGCGGGAGACCCAGTACTTC
clone_size: -; v_call: TRBV7-8; j_call: TRBJ2-7; d_call: TRBD2; cdr3_length: 15; cdr3_aa: CASSRSGGAFYEQYF; cdr3_nt: TGTGCCAGCAGCCGTAGCGGGGGGGCCTTCTACGAGCAGTACTTC
clone_size: few; v_call: TRBV29-1; j_call: TRBJ2-1; d_call: -; cdr3_length: 14; cdr3_aa: CSVEVFPNYNEQFF; cdr3_nt: TGCAGCGTTGAGGTGTTCCCCAATTACAATGAGCAGTTCTTC
clone_size: -; v_call: TRBV2; j_call: TRBJ2-3; d_call: TRBD2; cdr3_length: 15; cdr3_aa: CASSEVPGLADTQYF; cdr3_nt: TGTGCCAGCAGTGAAGTCCCGGGACTAGCAGATACGCAGTATTTT
clone_size: -; v_call: TRBV15; j_call: TRBJ2-3; d_call: TRBD2; cdr3_length: 16; cdr3_aa: CATSRGRTSSGDTQYF; cdr3_nt: TGTGCCACCAGCAGAGGACGGACTAGCTCGGGAGATACGCAGTATTTT
clone_size: -; v_call: TRBV7-9; j_call: TRBJ1-1; d_call: -; cdr3_length: 17; cdr3_aa: CASSPALPDAWNAEAFF; cdr3_nt: TGTGCCAGCAGCCCCGCCCTCCCGGATGCGTGGAATGCTGAAGCTTTCTTT
clone_size: -; v_call: TRBV6-1; j_call: TRBJ2-5; d_call: TRBD2; cdr3_length: 13; cdr3_aa: CASKTSGSETQYF; cdr3_nt: TGTGCCAGCAAGACTAGCGGCTCAGAGACCCAGTACTTC
clone_size: -; v_call: TRBV6-1; j_call: TRBJ1-5; d_call: -; cdr3_length: 15; cdr3_aa: CASDTGGGFGQPQHF; cdr3_nt: TGTGCCAGCGATACCGGTGGGGGGTTCGGTCAGCCCCAGCATTTT
clone_size: -; v_call: TRBV10-3; j_call: TRBJ2-1; d_call: TRBD2; cdr3_length: 20; cdr3_aa: CAITTGLVGSSGRESNEQFF; cdr3_nt: TGTGCCATCACTACCGGGTTGGTTGGTTCTAGCGGGAGGGAAAGCAATGAGCAGTTCTTC
clone_size: -; v_call: TRBV6-5; j_call: TRBJ2-2; d_call: -; cdr3_length: 12; cdr3_aa: CASSYHTGELFF; cdr3_nt: TGTGCCAGCAGTTACCACACCGGGGAGCTGTTTTTT
clone_size: -; v_call: TRBV5-1; j_call: TRBJ1-1; d_call: -; cdr3_length: 14; cdr3_aa: CASSLSGGNTEAFF; cdr3_nt: TGCGCCAGCAGCTTGTCGGGCGGGAATACTGAAGCTTTCTTT
clone_size: -; v_call: TRBV2; j_call: TRBJ1-3; d_call: -; cdr3_length: 13; cdr3_aa: CASSEGRSVTIYF; cdr3_nt: TGTGCCAGCAGTGAAGGCAGGTCGGTCACCATATATTTT
clone_size: few; v_call: TRBV7-9; j_call: TRBJ1-2; d_call: -; cdr3_length: 13; cdr3_aa: CASSGSGAYGYTF; cdr3_nt: TGTGCCAGCAGCGGGTCAGGGGCATATGGCTACACCTTC
clone_size: -; v_call: TRBV5-4; j_call: TRBJ2-7; d_call: -; cdr3_length: 16; cdr3_aa: CASSQKTSGHSIMQYF; cdr3_nt: TGTGCCAGCAGCCAAAAAACCAGCGGCCATTCTATTATGCAGTACTTC
clone_size: -; v_call: TRBV6-5; j_call: TRBJ1-2; d_call: -; cdr3_length: 15; cdr3_aa: CASSYSRAGEGGYTF; cdr3_nt: TGTGCCAGCAGTTACTCGAGGGCAGGAGAGGGTGGCTACACCTTC
clone_size: -; v_call: TRBV18; j_call: TRBJ1-1; d_call: -; cdr3_length: 16; cdr3_aa: CASSPPSTGDYTEAFF; cdr3_nt: TGTGCCAGCTCACCACCGTCGACGGGGGACTACACTGAAGCTTTCTTT